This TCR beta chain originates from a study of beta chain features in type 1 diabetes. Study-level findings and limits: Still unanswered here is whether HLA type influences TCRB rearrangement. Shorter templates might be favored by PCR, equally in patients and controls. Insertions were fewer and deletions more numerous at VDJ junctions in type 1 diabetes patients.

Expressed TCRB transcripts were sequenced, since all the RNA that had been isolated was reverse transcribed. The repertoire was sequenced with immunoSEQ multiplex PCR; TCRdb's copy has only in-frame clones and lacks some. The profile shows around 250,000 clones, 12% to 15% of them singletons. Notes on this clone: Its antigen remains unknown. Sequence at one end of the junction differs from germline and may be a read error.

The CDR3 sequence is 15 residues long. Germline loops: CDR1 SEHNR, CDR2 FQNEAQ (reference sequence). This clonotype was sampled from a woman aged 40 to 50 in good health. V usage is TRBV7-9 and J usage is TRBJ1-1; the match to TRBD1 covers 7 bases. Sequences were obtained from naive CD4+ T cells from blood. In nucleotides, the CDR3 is TGTGCCAGCAGATTAGACAGGGCGGGGAACACTGAAGCTTTCTTT. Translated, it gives CASRLDRAGNTEAFF.